What follows describes a single TCR beta chain. The clone's antigen remains unknown. Base qualities are not at hand, and no much larger clone is one base apart. V is clipped by 0 bases and J by 0 bases, and the sequence between their germline boundaries is 9 bases long. Measured from the cysteine to the phenylalanine, the CDR3 is 15 residues long. The entry retains the CDR3 DNA only, 45 bases that are in frame from base 1. From the germline V gene (reference sequence), CDR1 is MNHEY and CDR2 is SMNVEV. A MiSeq instrument was used for deep resolution sequencing, which targeted depths ranging from 1 in 1 million up to 1 in 200,000 T cells, with coverage averaging 10x for each clonotype. The immunoSEQ hsTCRB Kit was used to generate TCR beta libraries. For the original study's pipeline: ImmunoSEQ Data Assistant and ImmunoSEQ Analyzer were used for data analysis, and V, D and J genes were assigned according to IMGT definitions. Clonality, with values ranging from 0 to 1, was calculated as one minus the normalized Shannon entropy of productive rearrangement frequencies. Public clonotype analysis was restricted to overrepresented clonotypes comprising at least 0.05% of each patient's repertoire. About a dozen age-matched healthy donor repertoires from immuneACCESS served as clonality controls. TCRdb obtained this table from immuneACCESS and retained in-frame rearrangements with V and J assigned. These tables miss some clones; where compared with another copy, unresolved V genes account for less than half of the shortfall, and the remainder is unexplained. Clonal size and the V and J genes are those of that table, whereas D and trimming came from the DNA. Within this sample are 150,000 to 200,000 clones, with approximately 91% of them counted one time only. Around 3.1% of the sample rests with the top ten.

This sample was taken from a study of cytotoxic CD8 clonotypes in ibrutinib-treated CLL (dated by TCRdb to the early 2020s). General notes on the study: In this cohort, approximately 15 patients were treatment-naive and 11 to 12 were relapsed/refractory, while roughly 17 had unmutated IGHV. Responses were partial in 24 patients and complete in 2; after median approximately 69 months follow-up, roughly 14 stayed in remission and roughly twelve progressed. Every sample from remission and from progressive disease was obtained while the patients were still on ibrutinib. Cryopreserved peripheral blood mononuclear cells were collected before treatment, at response, and at either disease progression or sustained remission. On average, each sample had a few hundred thousand productive templates and approximately 89,000 productive rearrangements. Of the roughly 86 people in the trial, around 24 had longitudinal samples available. Samples at response were collected after a median of 12 months of treatment, with a range of roughly 6 to 40 months.

The time point label, read with the paper, signifies: progressive disease on ibrutinib. For TCR beta library preparation, about 2 micrograms of genomic DNA were isolated from cryopreserved PBMCs. Longitudinal blood samples from CLL patients receiving ibrutinib monotherapy were subjected to high-throughput TCR beta sequencing. The patients took part in an open-label, single-center phase 2 trial of ibrutinib monotherapy. What the work shows at the level of the full study, not this receptor alone: At ibrutinib response clonality went up, during sustained remission it held steady, and at progression it dropped back toward baseline. Lymph node repertoires were not examined, and the timing of sampling was not matched between patients in sustained remission and those whose disease progressed. Public clonotypes were rare and either shrank or stayed stable during treatment, and the rise in clonality at ibrutinib response reflected expansion of private clonotypes. Baseline clonality exceeded that of age-matched healthy donors and correlated strongly with circulating CD8+ T-cell counts.

This clonotype was sampled from a human donor with chronic lymphocytic leukemia. Here the sequenced sample was PBMCs, taken at disease progression, from a patient treated with ibrutinib. Recombination joined TRBV27 with TRBJ2-7; the D segment cannot be called with confidence. The bases read TGTGCCAGCAGTTTATCAGTCAGGAGCTCCTACGAGCAGTACTTC. Translated, it reads CASSLSVRSSYEQYF.